This T cell receptor beta chain stems from a study of T cell responses to AZD1222 COVID-19 vaccine. This clone was detected only once. What it binds is unknown. Study-level findings and limits: Unmutated regions of variants are reportedly targeted by nearly half of spike-specific TCRs. Sampling captured repertoires only after the peak T cell response. Baseline seropositivity characterized only a handful of AZD1222 recipients. The donor cohort was predominantly white British with a female majority, and clonal diversity may have been underestimated.

The V gene lost 3 bases and the J gene lost 0 bases, with 12 bases spanning the gap. Germline loops: CDR1 KGHDR, CDR2 SFDVKD. The CDR3 contains 16 residues. Using immunoSEQ multiplex PCR, the repertoire was profiled, and TCRdb retains in-frame clones only, with some absent. The sample shows 100,000 or so clones, 85% to 90% of them seen only once. Sequences were derived from peripheral blood, sampled on day 0 of AZD1222 vaccination. This TCR derives from an adult in good health. This chain links TRBV24-1 with TRBJ2-3; tentative D call: TRBD1 (6 bases). CDR3 nucleotide sequence: TGTGCCACCAGTGATATCTGGGACAACAGCACAGATACGCAGTATTTT. This encodes CATSDIWDNSTDTQYF.